The next 4 T cell receptor beta chains were all read from a single sample in a study of blood T cell repertoires in COVID-19. Using immunoSEQ multiplex PCR, the repertoire was profiled, and TCRdb retains in-frame clones only, with some absent. The sample consists of about 15,000 clones, around 82% of them appearing once. The sequencing input was peripheral blood. The receptors stem from a human donor in a cohort sampled during active COVID-19.

This clone appeared a few times. V and J are TRBV9 and TRBJ2-2; 14 nucleotides match TRBD2. Germline V gives CDR1 SGDLS, CDR2 YYNGEE. V was clipped by 4 bases and J by 1 base; unmatched bases: 6. The CDR3 extends over 18 amino acids. The CDR3, as DNA: TGTGCCAGCAGCCTGGGACTAGCGGGAGCCGTGAACACCGGGGAGCTGTTTTTT. It encodes CASSLGLAGAVNTGELFF.

The rearrangement joins TRBV11-3 to TRBJ2-3, with 14 bases identical to TRBD2. Germline loops: CDR1 SGHNT, CDR2 YENEEA. V was clipped by 0 bases and J by 7 bases; unmatched bases: 12. The CDR3 has 19 amino acids. CDR3 sequence: CASSLESPGTSGSVYTQYF. The CDR3 region has the DNA TGTGCCAGCAGCTTAGAATCCCCCGGGACTAGCGGGAGTGTGTATACGCAGTATTTT. The full variable domain, in which reference TRBV11-3 and TRBJ2-3 provide the parts outside the CDR3, is EAGVVQSPRYKIIEKKQPVAFWCNPISGHNTLYWYLQNLGQGPELLIRYENEEAVDDSQLPKDRFSAERLKGVDSTLKIQPAELGDSAVYLCASSLESPGTSGSVYTQYFGPGTRLTVL.

V is TRBV15 and J is TRBJ2-3; TRBD1 might be the D (6 bases). Germline V gives CDR1 LNHNV, CDR2 YYDKDF (reference sequence). This CDR3 comprises 15 residues. Trimming took 0 bases from V and 7 from J, leaving 14 bases between them. Written as DNA, the CDR3 is TGTGCCACCAGCAGAGAAATGCTTGGGGGCTATACGCAGTATTTT. As protein: CATSREMLGGYTQYF.

CDR3 sequence: CASSLEWSGAGANVLTF. In DNA form, the CDR3 reads TGCGCCAGCAGCTTGGAGTGGTCAGGGGCTGGGGCCAACGTCCTGACTTTC. The rearrangement joins TRBV5-1 to TRBJ2-6; maybe TRBD1 (6 bases). Per the germline V gene, CDR1 is SGHRS and CDR2 is YFSETQ. V gave up 0 bases and J gave up 2 bases, with 12 bases separating them. This CDR3 is 17 amino acids long.